This T cell receptor beta chain was identified during a study of patients with pleural tuberculosis (dated by TCRdb to between 2014 and 2016). Sequencing was carried out with an Illumina Genome Analyzer IIx. TCRdb reprocessed the public reads (quality trimming at Q25 with fastp, clone calling with MiXCR) and kept in-frame beta chains. Every distinct CDR3 protein forms one entry, paired with its most common genes and DNA. Here the sample has around 50,000 distinct CDR3 sequences; 7.3% occur a single time. The ten biggest clones cover about a sixth of the sample. Reading from cysteine to phenylalanine, the CDR3 counts 12 amino acids. Only the CDR3 portion is preserved as DNA: 36 bases, with reading frame beginning at the first base. From V the trimming removes 6 bases and from J it removes 5 bases, while the gene matches leave 1 base of the junction unaccounted for. The germline V gene specifies MNHNS as CDR1 and SASEGT as CDR2.

This clonotype was recorded many times. Its antigen target is currently unknown. No clone much larger than this one lies a single base away; base qualities are absent. This receptor was taken from a human donor with pleural tuberculosis. The receptor chain draws on TRBV6-1 and TRBJ2-5, with 9 bases aligning to TRBD2. The base sequence is TGTGCCAGCAGGGCGGGAGGGGAGACCCAGTACTTC. This codes for CASRAGGETQYF.